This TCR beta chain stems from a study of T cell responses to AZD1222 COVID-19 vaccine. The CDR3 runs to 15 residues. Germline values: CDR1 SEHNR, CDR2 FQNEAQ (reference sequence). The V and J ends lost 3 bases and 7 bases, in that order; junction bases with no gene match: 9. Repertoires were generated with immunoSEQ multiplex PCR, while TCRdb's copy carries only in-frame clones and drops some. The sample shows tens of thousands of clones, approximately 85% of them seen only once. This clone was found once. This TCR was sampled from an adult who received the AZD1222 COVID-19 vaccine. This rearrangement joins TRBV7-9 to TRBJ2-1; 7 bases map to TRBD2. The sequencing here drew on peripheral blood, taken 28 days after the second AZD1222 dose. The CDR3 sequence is CASSLASGVRNEQFF. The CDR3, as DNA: TGTGCCAGCAGCTTGGCTAGCGGAGTAAGGAATGAGCAGTTCTTC.